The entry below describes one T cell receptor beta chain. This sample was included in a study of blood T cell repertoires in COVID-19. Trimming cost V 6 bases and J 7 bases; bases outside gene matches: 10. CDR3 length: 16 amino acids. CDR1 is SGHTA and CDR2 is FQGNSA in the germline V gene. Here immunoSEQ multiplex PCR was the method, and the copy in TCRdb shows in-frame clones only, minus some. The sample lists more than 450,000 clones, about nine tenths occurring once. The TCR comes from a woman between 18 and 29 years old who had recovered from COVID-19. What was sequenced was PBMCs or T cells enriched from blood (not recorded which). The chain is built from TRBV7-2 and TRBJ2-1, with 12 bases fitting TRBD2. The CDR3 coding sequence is TGTGCCAGCAGAGAGGCTAGCGGGGGGGCGGGTAATGAGCAGTTCTTC. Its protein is CASREASGGAGNEQFF.